This is a list of T cell receptor beta chains from one sample in a study of blood T cell repertoires in COVID-19. Method: immunoSEQ multiplex PCR; TCRdb's copy keeps in-frame clones and lacks some. Among roughly 140,000 clones listed, about 90% were seen once. Specimen: peripheral blood. These receptors came from a human donor in a cohort sampled during active COVID-19. Both conserved end residues are part of each CDR3. D genes are given only for firm matches. Clone size, where shown, is once, few, many, or a class for clones that have expanded.

D gene,V gene,clone size,J gene,CDR3 DNA,CDR3 protein
TRBD1,TRBV4-3,.,TRBJ2-1,TGCGCCAGCAGCCTGGGACAGGGCTACAATGAGCAGTTCTTC,CASSLGQGYNEQFF
.,TRBV5-4,.,TRBJ2-3,TGTGCCAGCAGCTTGGTCCAGGGAACAGATACGCAGTATTTT,CASSLVQGTDTQYF
.,TRBV15,.,TRBJ2-7,TGTGCCACCAGCAGAGGGGGCAGTTACGAGCAGTACTTC,CATSRGGSYEQYF
.,TRBV11-3,.,TRBJ2-1,TGTGCCAGCAGCCCCAATAGGGGGTACAATGAGCAGTTCTTC,CASSPNRGYNEQFF
.,TRBV6-5,.,TRBJ1-1,TGTGCCAGCAGTTACGGCCGGAGGGATTTCTTT,CASSYGRRDFF
TRBD1,TRBV16,.,TRBJ1-1,TGTGCCAGCAGCCAACAGGGGGGTCGGACTGAAGCTTTCTTT,CASSQQGGRTEAFF
TRBD1,TRBV27,.,TRBJ2-5,TGTGCCAGCAGTCCCCGGACAGGGGGTGAGACCCAGTACTTC,CASSPRTGGETQYF
.,TRBV7-6,few,TRBJ2-7,TGTGCCAGCAGCTTAGCGGGCCCCAGCCAGGGGGAGCAGTACTTC,CASSLAGPSQGEQYF
TRBD1,TRBV5-1,.,TRBJ1-6,TGCGCCAGCAGCCTGGGTCTCGGACAGGGGACCTATAATTCACCCCTCCACTTT,CASSLGLGQGTYNSPLHF
.,TRBV15,.,TRBJ1-2,TGTGCCACCAGCAGCTTAACAGGAATCAACTATGGCTACACCTTC,CATSSLTGINYGYTF
TRBD1,TRBV7-8,.,TRBJ1-5,TGTGCCAGCAGCTTAGGGGCAGGGGGCTGGCAGCCCCAGCATTTT,CASSLGAGGWQPQHF
.,TRBV28,.,TRBJ1-1,TGTGCCAGCAGGAAACAGGGTGCGGACACTGAAGCTTTCTTT,CASRKQGADTEAFF
.,TRBV4-2,.,TRBJ1-1,TGTGCCAGCAGCCAAGATCGGGGAATACTAAACACTGAAGCTTTCTTT,CASSQDRGILNTEAFF
TRBD2,TRBV5-5,few,TRBJ2-7,TGTGCCAGCAGCTACTCGGGCGGGAGACCCTACGAGCAGTACTTC,CASSYSGGRPYEQYF
.,TRBV7-2,.,TRBJ2-3,TGTGCCAGCAGCCTCACTGCCCGCACAGATACGCAGTATTTT,CASSLTARTDTQYF
TRBD1,TRBV11-2,.,TRBJ1-1,TGTGCCAGCAGCTTCCGACAGGGTAGGATGAACACTGAAGCTTTCTTT,CASSFRQGRMNTEAFF
TRBD1,TRBV4-3,.,TRBJ2-2,TGCGCCAGCAGCCAAGGTCTACAGGGGTCGAACACCGGGGAGCTGTTTTTT,CASSQGLQGSNTGELFF
.,TRBV7-9,.,TRBJ2-7,TGTGCCAGCTTGGCGGGGGCGGACGAGCAGTACTTC,CASLAGADEQYF
TRBD2,TRBV24-1,.,TRBJ2-2,TGTGCCACCAGCGGGTGGACTAGCGGGAACACCGGGGAGCTGTTTTTT,CATSGWTSGNTGELFF
.,TRBV11-2,.,TRBJ2-1,TGTGCCAGCAGCTTAGGACGTAGCGCAGGCCTTATGGGTAATGAGCAGTTCTTC,CASSLGRSAGLMGNEQFF
TRBD1,TRBV4-2,.,TRBJ1-4,TGTGCCAGCAGCCGATCCAGGGGGGCTAATGAAAAACTGTTTTTT,CASSRSRGANEKLFF
TRBD1,TRBV12-3/TRBV12-4,.,TRBJ1-6,TGTGCCAGCAGCGGACAGGTCAGATCACCCCTCCACTTT,CASSGQVRSPLHF
.,TRBV19,.,TRBJ1-2,TGTGCCAGTAGGCTCGGGAACGACTATGGCTACACCTTC,CASRLGNDYGYTF
.,TRBV7-8,many,TRBJ2-2,TGTGCCAGCAGCTTAGTATCGGCGAACACCGGGGAGCTGTTTTTT,CASSLVSANTGELFF
.,TRBV6-2/TRBV6-3,once,TRBJ2-1,TGTGCCAGCAGTTTGAGCTCCTACAATGAGCAGTTCTTC,CASSLSSYNEQFF
TRBD1,TRBV5-1,once,TRBJ1-4,TGCGCCAGCAGGGCCCAGGACAGGGAGTCGGGGCTTCACTTTGCAACTAATGAAAAACTGTTTTTT,CASRAQDRESGLHFATNEKLFF